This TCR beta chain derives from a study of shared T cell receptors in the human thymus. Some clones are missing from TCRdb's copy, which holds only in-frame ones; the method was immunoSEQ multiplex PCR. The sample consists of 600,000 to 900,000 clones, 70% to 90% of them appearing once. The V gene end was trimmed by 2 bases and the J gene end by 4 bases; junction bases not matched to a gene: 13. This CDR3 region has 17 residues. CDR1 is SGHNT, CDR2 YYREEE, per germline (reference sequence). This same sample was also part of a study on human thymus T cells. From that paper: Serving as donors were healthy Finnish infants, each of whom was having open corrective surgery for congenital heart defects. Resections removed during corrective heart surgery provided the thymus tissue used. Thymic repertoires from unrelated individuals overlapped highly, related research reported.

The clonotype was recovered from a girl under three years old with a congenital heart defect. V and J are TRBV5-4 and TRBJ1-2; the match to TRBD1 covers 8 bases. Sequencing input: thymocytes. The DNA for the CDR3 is TGTGCCAGCAGCTTACGGACAGGGCAATTGCGTGGCTATGGCTACACCTTC. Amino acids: CASSLRTGQLRGYGYTF.